A single sample gave rise to the 11 T cell receptor beta chains below, sequenced in a study of blood T cells in healthy people across ages. The use of a sample-barcoded 5' primer and a J-beta primer mix characterized a second PCR of about 7 to 12 cycles. TCRdb analysed the 5' RACE reads with MiXCR anew, one entry per CDR3 protein. This sample has about a million distinct CDR3 sequences, with more than 30% found just once. The sequencing sample was made of blood. These receptors were taken from a man aged 18 to 30 in good health.

V usage is TRBV28 and J usage is TRBJ1-6, with 7 nucleotides matching TRBD1. CDR1 is MDHEN and CDR2 is SYDVKM in the germline V gene. The CDR3 is 14 residues long. J was trimmed by 7 bases and V by 5 bases; bases with no gene match: 5. The CDR3 DNA follows: TGTGCCAGCAGTGTGGGACAGCTAAATTCACCCCTCCACTTT. Protein: CASSVGQLNSPLHF. The whole variable domain, remainder taken from reference TRBV28 and TRBJ1-6, is DVKVTQSSRYLVKRTGEKVFLECVQDMDHENMFWYRQDPGLGLRLIYFSYDVKMKEKGDIPEGYSVSREKKERFSLILESASTNQTSMYLCASSVGQLNSPLHFGNGTRLTVT.

This clonotype was detected ten times or more. This chain uses TRBV9 with TRBJ2-3; tentatively, D is TRBD1 (6 bases). The CDR3 has 14 residues. Trimming shortened V by 3 bases and J by 2 bases, and 10 bases separated the two germline ends. The germline CDR1 and CDR2 sequences are SGDLS and YYNGEE. In nucleotides, the CDR3 is TGTGCCAGCAGCGCGGACAGAAACACAGATACGCAGTATTTT. Amino acids: CASSADRNTDTQYF.

V and J are TRBV20-1 and TRBJ2-3; 7 nucleotides agree with TRBD2. The trim removed 4 bases at V and 0 bases at J, leaving 4 bases unmatched. Germline assignment: CDR1 DFQATT and CDR2 SNEGSKA (reference sequence). The CDR3 has 14 residues. The CDR3 DNA reads as TGCAGTGCTAATGGGGGGGAAAGCACAGATACGCAGTATTTT. Residues: CSANGGESTDTQYF.

The chain is built from TRBV6-1 and TRBJ2-5, with 11 bases identical to TRBD1. The V and J ends lost 10 bases and 5 bases, in that order; junction bases with no gene match: 6. The CDR3 extends over 13 amino acids. From germline, CDR1 is MNHNS and CDR2 SASEGT. In DNA, the CDR3 is TGTGCCATCCGGACAGGGGGCGTGGAGACCCAGTACTTC. This translates into CAIRTGGVETQYF.

This chain uses TRBV10-3 with TRBJ2-1, with D perhaps TRBD2 (5 bases). Germline V gene data show CDR1 as ENHRY and CDR2 as SYGVKD. This CDR3 spans 16 amino acids. Trimming left V 2 bases short and J 5 bases short, with 16 bases between. The CDR3 DNA is TGTGCCATCAGTGAGGTACGGGCTTCGGGGAACAATGAGCAGTTCTTC. It yields the protein CAISEVRASGNNEQFF.

The V gene is TRBV12-3 or TRBV12-4, the J gene TRBJ1-2; tentatively, D is TRBD1 (5 bases). The V and J ends lost 6 bases and 8 bases respectively, with 13 bases between them. The CDR3 runs 12 residues. The CDR3: CASRRVDIGYTF. The CDR3 DNA sequence: TGTGCCAGCAGGAGGGTGGACATAGGCTACACCTTC.

Concerning this clonotype: With a much larger clone just one base away, this may be a read error. This sequence joins TRBV29-1 and TRBJ2-5; D is unresolved. The V gene's germline CDR1 is SQVTM and CDR2 ANQGSEA. The CDR3 consists of 13 residues. The V gene lost 4 bases and the J gene lost 11 bases, with 20 bases spanning the gap. CDR3 residues: CSVGGSSYNEQYF. Written as DNA, the CDR3 is TGCAGCGTTGGGGGTAGCTCCTACAATGAGCAGTACTTC.

This chain uses TRBV5-5 with TRBJ1-5; no firm D call. CDR3 size: 15 residues. Trimming removed 0 bases at V and 0 bases at J, with 7 bases between. Germline V lookup: CDR1 SGHKS, CDR2 YYEKEE (reference sequence). The CDR3 loop is CASSLAVYSNQPQHF. The CDR3 DNA is TGTGCCAGCAGCTTGGCAGTTTATAGCAATCAGCCCCAGCATTTT. Supplemented by reference TRBV5-5 and TRBJ1-5, the full variable domain reads DAGVTQSPTHLIKTRGQQVTLRCSPISGHKSVSWYQQVLGQGPQFIFQYYEKEERGRGNFPDRFSARQFPNYSSELNVNALLLGDSALYLCASSLAVYSNQPQHFGDGTRLSIL.

This clonotype has a handful of counts. V is TRBV20-1 and J is TRBJ1-6, with 7 bases matching TRBD1. This CDR3 region has 15 residues. The germline V gene has CDR1 DFQATT and CDR2 SNEGSKA (reference sequence). Trimming took 5 bases from V and 4 from J; bases not matched to a gene: 8. CDR3 in amino acids: CSALGRGGYNSPLHF. The CDR3 nucleotides are TGCAGTGCTTTAGGCAGGGGGGGTTATAATTCACCCCTCCACTTT.

This clonotype was recorded a few times. The gene calls are TRBV25-1 and TRBJ1-4; the D gene is possibly TRBD1 (5 bases). This CDR3 comprises 10 residues. CDR1 MGHDK and CDR2 SYGVNS come from the germline V gene. The ends were cut back, 8 bases at V and 7 bases at J, with 5 bases in the middle. CDR3 DNA sequence: TGTGCCAGCGGGGCTGAAAAACTGTTTTTT. It encodes CASGAEKLFF.

The gene calls are TRBV12-3 or TRBV12-4 and TRBJ2-1; 7 bases fit TRBD2. The CDR3 totals 14 residues. With 6 bases clipped from V and 8 bases from J, the junction kept 10 bases outside the gene matches. The CDR3: CASSPQAGVDEQFF. DNA for the CDR3: TGTGCCAGCAGCCCCCAGGCGGGGGTGGATGAGCAGTTCTTC.